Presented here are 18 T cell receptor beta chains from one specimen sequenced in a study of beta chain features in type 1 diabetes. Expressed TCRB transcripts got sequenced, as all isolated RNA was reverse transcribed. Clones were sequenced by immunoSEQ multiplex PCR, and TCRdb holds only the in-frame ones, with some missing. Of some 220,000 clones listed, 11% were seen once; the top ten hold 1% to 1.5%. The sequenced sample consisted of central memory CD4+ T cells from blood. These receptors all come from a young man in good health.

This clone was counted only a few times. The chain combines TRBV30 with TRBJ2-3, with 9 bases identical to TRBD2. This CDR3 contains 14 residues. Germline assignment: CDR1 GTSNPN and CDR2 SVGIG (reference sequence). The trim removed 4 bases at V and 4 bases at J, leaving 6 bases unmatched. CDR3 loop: CAWNVAGVSDTQYF. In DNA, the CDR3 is TGTGCCTGGAATGTAGCGGGAGTATCAGATACGCAGTATTTT.

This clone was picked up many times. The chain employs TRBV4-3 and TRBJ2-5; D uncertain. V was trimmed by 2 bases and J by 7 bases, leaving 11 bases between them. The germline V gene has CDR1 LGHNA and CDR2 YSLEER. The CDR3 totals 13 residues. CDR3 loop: CASSQRREVTQYF. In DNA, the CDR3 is TGCGCCAGCAGCCAACGTAGGGAAGTGACCCAGTACTTC.

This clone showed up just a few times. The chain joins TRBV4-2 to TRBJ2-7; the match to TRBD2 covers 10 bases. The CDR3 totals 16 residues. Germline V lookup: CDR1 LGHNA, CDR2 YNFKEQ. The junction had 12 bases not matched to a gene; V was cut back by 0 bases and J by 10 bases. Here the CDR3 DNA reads TGTGCCAGCAGCCAAGATCACGGACTAGCGGCCAGGTTCCAGTACTTC. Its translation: CASSQDHGLAARFQYF.

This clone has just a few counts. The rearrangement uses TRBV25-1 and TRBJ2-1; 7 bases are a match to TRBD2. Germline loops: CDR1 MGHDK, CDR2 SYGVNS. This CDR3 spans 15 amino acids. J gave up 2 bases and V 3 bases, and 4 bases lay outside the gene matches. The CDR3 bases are TGTGCCAGCAGTGATTGGGGGAGGGCCTACAATGAGCAGTTCTTC. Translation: CASSDWGRAYNEQFF.

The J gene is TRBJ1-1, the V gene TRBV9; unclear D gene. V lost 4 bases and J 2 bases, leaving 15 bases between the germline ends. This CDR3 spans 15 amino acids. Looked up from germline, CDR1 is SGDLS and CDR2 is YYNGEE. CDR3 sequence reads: CASSPGPALNTEAFF. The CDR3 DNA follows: TGTGCCAGCAGCCCCGGGCCGGCCCTTAACACTGAAGCTTTCTTT.

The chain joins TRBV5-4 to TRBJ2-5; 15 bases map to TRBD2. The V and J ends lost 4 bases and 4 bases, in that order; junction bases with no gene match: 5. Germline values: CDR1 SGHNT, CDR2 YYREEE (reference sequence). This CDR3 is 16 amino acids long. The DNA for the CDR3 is TGTGCCAGCAGCACCGGACTAGCGGGAGGGGCAGAGACCCAGTACTTC. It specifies CASSTGLAGGAETQYF. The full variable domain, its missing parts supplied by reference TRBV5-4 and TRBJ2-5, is ETGVTQSPTHLIKTRGQQVTLRCSSQSGHNTVSWYQQALGQGPQFIFQYYREEENGRGNFPPRFSGLQFPNYSSELNVNALELDDSALYLCASSTGLAGGAETQYFGPGTRLLVL.

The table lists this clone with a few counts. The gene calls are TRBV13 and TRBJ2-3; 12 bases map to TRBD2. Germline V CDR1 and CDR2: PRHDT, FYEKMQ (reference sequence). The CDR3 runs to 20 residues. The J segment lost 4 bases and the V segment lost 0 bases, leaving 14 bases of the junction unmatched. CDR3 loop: CASSLGWASGRAGGPDTQYF. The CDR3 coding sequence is TGTGCCAGCAGCTTAGGCTGGGCTAGCGGGAGGGCCGGGGGTCCAGATACGCAGTATTTT.

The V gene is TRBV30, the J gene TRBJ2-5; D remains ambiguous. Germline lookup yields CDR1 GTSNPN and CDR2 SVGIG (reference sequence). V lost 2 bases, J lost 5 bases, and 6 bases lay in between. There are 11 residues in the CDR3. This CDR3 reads CAWSSGETQYF. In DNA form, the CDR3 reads TGTGCCTGGAGTTCTGGGGAGACCCAGTACTTC.

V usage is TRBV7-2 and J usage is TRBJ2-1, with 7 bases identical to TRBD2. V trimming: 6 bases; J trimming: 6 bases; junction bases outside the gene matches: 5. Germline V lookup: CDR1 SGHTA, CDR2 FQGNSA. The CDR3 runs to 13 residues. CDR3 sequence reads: CASRRLAVNEQFF. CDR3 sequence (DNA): TGTGCCAGCAGACGGCTAGCGGTCAATGAGCAGTTCTTC.

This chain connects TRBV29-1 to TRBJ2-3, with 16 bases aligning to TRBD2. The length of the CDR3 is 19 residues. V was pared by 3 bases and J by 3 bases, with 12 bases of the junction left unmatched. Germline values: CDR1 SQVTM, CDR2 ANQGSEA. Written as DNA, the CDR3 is TGCAGCGTTGAGGGACTAGCGGGAGGGAAAGGGGGAGGAACAGATACGCAGTATTTT. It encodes CSVEGLAGGKGGGTDTQYF.

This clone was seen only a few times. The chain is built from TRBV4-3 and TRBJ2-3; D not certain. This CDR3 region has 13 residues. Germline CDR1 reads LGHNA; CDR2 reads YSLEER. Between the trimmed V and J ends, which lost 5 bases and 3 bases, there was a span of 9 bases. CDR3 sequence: CASSARFTDTQYF. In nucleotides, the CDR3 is TGCGCCAGCAGCGCCCGATTTACAGATACGCAGTATTTT.

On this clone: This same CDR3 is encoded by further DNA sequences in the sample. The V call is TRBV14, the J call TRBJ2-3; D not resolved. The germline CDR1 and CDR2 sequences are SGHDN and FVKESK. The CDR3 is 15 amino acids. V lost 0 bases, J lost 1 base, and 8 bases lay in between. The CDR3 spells CASSQDWGRTDTQYF. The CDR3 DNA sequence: TGTGCCAGCAGCCAAGATTGGGGTCGCACAGATACGCAGTATTTT.

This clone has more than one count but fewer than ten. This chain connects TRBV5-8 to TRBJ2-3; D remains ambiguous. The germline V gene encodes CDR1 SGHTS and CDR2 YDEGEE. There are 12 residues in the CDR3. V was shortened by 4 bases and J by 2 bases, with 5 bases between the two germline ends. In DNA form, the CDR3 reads TGTGCCAGCAGCCCCTACACAGATACGCAGTATTTT. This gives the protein CASSPYTDTQYF.

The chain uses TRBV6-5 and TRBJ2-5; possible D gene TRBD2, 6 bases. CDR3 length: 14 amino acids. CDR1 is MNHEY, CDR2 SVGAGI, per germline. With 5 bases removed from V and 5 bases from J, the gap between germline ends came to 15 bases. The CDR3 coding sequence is TGTGCCAGCAGTATGGGTCCAGGGAGGGAGACCCAGTACTTC. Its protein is CASSMGPGRETQYF.

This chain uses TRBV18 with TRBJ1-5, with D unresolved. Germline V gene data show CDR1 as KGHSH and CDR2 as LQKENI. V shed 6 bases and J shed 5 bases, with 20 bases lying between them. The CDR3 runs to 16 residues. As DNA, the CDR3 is TGTGCCAGCTCGCAGTTGATGGGTGGGATTGATCAGCCCCAGCATTTT. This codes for CASSQLMGGIDQPQHF.

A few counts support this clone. This CDR3 is CASSLGLDHNEQFF. In DNA form, the CDR3 reads TGTGCCAGCAGCCTCGGACTAGACCACAATGAGCAGTTCTTC. The chain links TRBV7-3 to TRBJ2-1; the match to TRBD2 covers 7 bases. The CDR3 loop spans 14 amino acids. The junction had 6 bases not matched to a gene; V was cut back by 5 bases and J by 5 bases. Germline V CDR1 and CDR2: SGHTA, FQGTGA.

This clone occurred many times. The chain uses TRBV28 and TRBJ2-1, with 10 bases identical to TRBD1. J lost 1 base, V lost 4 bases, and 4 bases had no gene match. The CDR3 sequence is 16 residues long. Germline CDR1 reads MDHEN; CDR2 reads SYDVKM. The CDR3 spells CASSSSGQGSYNEQFF. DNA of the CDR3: TGTGCCAGCAGTTCATCGGGACAGGGGTCCTACAATGAGCAGTTCTTC.

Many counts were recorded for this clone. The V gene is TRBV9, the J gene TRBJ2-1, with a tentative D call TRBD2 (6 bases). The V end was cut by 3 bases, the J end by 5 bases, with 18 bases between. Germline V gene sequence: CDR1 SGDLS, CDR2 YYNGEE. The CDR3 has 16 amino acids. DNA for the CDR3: TGTGCCAGCAGCGGTCCAGAGCGGGCTGATCACAATGAGCAGTTCTTC. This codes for CASSGPERADHNEQFF.